This TCR beta chain was captured by sequencing in a study of shared clonotypes between healthy human individuals. Deep was the level used in running the assay. Replicate PCRs for sorted subsets used 200 ng DNA; this equaled about 30,000 T cell genomes. TCRdb's copy holds only in-frame clones and misses some; the assay was immunoSEQ multiplex PCR. The sample carries about 1.5 million clones, approximately 98% recorded once. Trimming stripped 0 bases from V and 2 bases from J, with 15 bases between. Germline CDR1 and CDR2: SGHRS and YFSETQ. The CDR3 loop spans 16 amino acids. On this clone: Its specificity is unknown.

Findings and caveats of the study: Large sequencing depth failed to make sorted-subset sequencing complete, rarefaction showed.

This TCR was sampled from a man aged 30 to 45 in good health. The V call is TRBV5-1, the J call TRBJ2-7; possible D gene TRBD1, 6 bases. Sample: naive CD4+ T cells sorted from blood. Subset here: CD45RA+ positively selected. CDR3 in DNA: TGCGCCAGCAGCTTGGACCCCGGGACACTAACCTACGAGCAGTACTTC. Protein: CASSLDPGTLTYEQYF.